The next 21 T cell receptor beta chains were all read from a single sample in a study of response to subunit inactivated influenza vaccine. TCRdb reanalysed the RT-PCR reads using MiXCR and keeps one entry per CDR3 protein. The table lists about 570,000 distinct CDR3 sequences, about 11% of them singletons. These records were also assigned to another study, of T cells expressing NK-cell markers. That paper notes: 5'RACE template switching with UMIs generated TCR beta cDNA.

The sample was PBMCs from blood, taken on the day of vaccination. The source of these receptors is a man in his fifties or sixties who received an inactivated influenza vaccine.

This chain connects TRBV19 to TRBJ1-4, with 9 positions matching TRBD1. CDR1 and CDR2 (germline): LNHDA, SQIVND (reference sequence). The CDR3 extends over 14 amino acids. The V and J ends lost 6 bases and 4 bases, in that order; junction bases with no gene match: 3. The CDR3 is CASRRQGDNEKLFF. CDR3 bases: TGTGCCAGTAGGAGACAGGGGGATAATGAAAAACTGTTTTTT.

The genes are TRBV4-3 and TRBJ2-7; 7 bases agree with TRBD2. CDR3 length: 15 amino acids. Germline CDR1 reads LGHNA; CDR2 reads YSLEER. V lost 1 base to trimming and J lost 5 bases; unmatched junction nucleotides: 8. CDR3 DNA: TGCGCCAGCAGCCAAGTCGTCTCAGGGAGGGACGAGCAGTACTTC. It yields the protein CASSQVVSGRDEQYF.

This clonotype was detected a few times. The V gene is TRBV20-1, the J gene TRBJ2-3; perhaps TRBD2 as D (5 bases). The germline V gene has CDR1 DFQATT and CDR2 SNEGSKA (reference sequence). Trimming shortened V by 0 bases and J by 2 bases, and 9 bases separated the two germline ends. This CDR3 has 14 amino acids. CDR3 protein: CSAREQRYTDTQYF. The CDR3 nucleotides are TGCAGTGCTAGAGAACAGCGGTACACAGATACGCAGTATTTT.

This clonotype was seen ten or more times. V gene TRBV20-1 combines with J gene TRBJ2-7; D is undetermined. This CDR3 is 11 amino acids long. The germline V gene encodes CDR1 DFQATT and CDR2 SNEGSKA (reference sequence). Trimming removed 1 base from V and 9 bases from J, with 10 bases in between. The chain's CDR3 is CSARAGVVQYF. In nucleotides, the CDR3 is TGCAGTGCTAGAGCCGGAGTTGTGCAGTACTTC.

For the CDR3, the DNA is TGTGCCATCAGTGAGCCCGGGTCGACTAGGCAGTTCTTC. This gives the protein CAISEPGSTRQFF. The J gene is TRBJ2-1, the V gene TRBV10-3; TRBD2 might be the D (6 bases). From germline, CDR1 is ENHRY and CDR2 SYGVKD. V lost 2 bases and J 12 bases, leaving 14 bases between the germline ends. This CDR3 contains 13 residues.

The chain links TRBV23-1 to TRBJ2-7; 8 bases match TRBD2. TRBV23-1 carries the ORF label, with uncertain function. The CDR3 loop spans 15 amino acids. Trimming removed 2 bases from V and 7 bases from J; junction bases left unmatched: 10. The CDR3 here is CASSQVQRELREQYF. CDR3 nucleotides: TGCGCCAGCAGTCAAGTCCAGCGGGAGCTGAGGGAGCAGTACTTC.

This clonotype was found a few times. This chain links TRBV12-3 or TRBV12-4 with TRBJ2-2; D is unclear. The CDR3 is made up of 11 amino acids. V was cut by 6 bases and J by 5 bases, with 4 bases left in between. The CDR3: CASRQTGELFF. The CDR3 nucleotides are TGTGCCAGCAGACAGACCGGGGAGCTGTTTTTT.

The chain is built from TRBV29-1 and TRBJ1-2; tentatively, D is TRBD1 (6 bases). The germline V and J ends were trimmed by 3 bases and 0 bases, with 14 bases remaining between them. From germline, CDR1 is SQVTM and CDR2 ANQGSEA. The CDR3 contains 15 residues. CDR3 amino acids: CSVEGGTRANYGYTF. The CDR3 nucleotides read TGCAGCGTTGAGGGAGGGACACGAGCTAACTATGGCTACACCTTC.

Concerning this clonotype itself: At one end, the junction sequence differs from germline, possibly due to a read error. V and J are TRBV7-2 and TRBJ2-7; 14 nucleotides line up with TRBD2. The CDR3 loop spans 14 amino acids. Germline CDR1 SGHTA, CDR2 FQGNSA. CDR3 residues: CASSPGLAGGGVHF. CDR3 nucleotides: TGTGCCAGCAGCCCAGGACTAGCGGGAGGAGGAGTACACTTC.

V usage is TRBV4-3 and J usage is TRBJ1-1; TRBD1 aligns across 7 bases. The CDR3 is 15 residues long. CDR1 and CDR2 from the germline V gene are LGHNA and YSLEER. V lost 4 bases and J lost 1; bases outside the gene matches: 6. DNA of the CDR3: TGCGCCAGCAGCCCTTGGACAGGAGGGAACACTGAAGCTTTCTTT. Translated: CASSPWTGGNTEAFF.

This clonotype was recorded at least ten times. The genes are TRBV12-3 or TRBV12-4 and TRBJ2-1; D perhaps matches TRBD2 (5 bases). This CDR3 has 13 residues. V was cut by 2 bases and J by 5 bases, with 7 bases left in between. The CDR3 DNA follows: TGTGCCAGCAGTTTAAGCGGAAACAATGAGCAGTTCTTC. Protein sequence: CASSLSGNNEQFF.

This clonotype has more than one count but fewer than ten. The V call is TRBV7-6, the J call TRBJ2-2; 7 bases align to TRBD2. J lost 2 bases, V lost 7 bases, and 19 bases had no gene match. Per the germline V gene, CDR1 is SGHVS and CDR2 is FNYEAQ. This CDR3 has 19 residues. CDR3 in amino acids: CASTPGGGLILLNTGELFF. The CDR3 DNA is TGTGCCAGCACCCCCGGCGGGGGACTAATTCTTCTAAACACCGGGGAGCTGTTTTTT.

This clonotype was seen at least ten times. V is TRBV27 and J is TRBJ2-7, with a weak D call TRBD1 (5 bases). Germline lookup yields CDR1 MNHEY and CDR2 SMNVEV (reference sequence). The V and J ends lost 2 bases and 6 bases respectively, with 14 bases between them. This CDR3 is built from 14 residues. This chain's CDR3 is CASSLAGMTSEQYF. The CDR3 DNA reads TGTGCCAGCAGTTTAGCAGGGATGACGAGCGAGCAGTACTTC.

This chain uses TRBV7-2 with TRBJ2-1; D uncertain. Trimming stripped 5 bases from V and 5 bases from J, with 13 bases between. The CDR3 totals 14 residues. Germline V gene data show CDR1 as SGHTA and CDR2 as FQGNSA. Here the CDR3 reads CASSLFSPNNEQFF. CDR3 nucleotides: TGTGCCAGCAGCCTCTTTTCACCAAACAATGAGCAGTTCTTC.

The rearrangement joins TRBV6-1 to TRBJ1-1, with 7 bases matching TRBD1. CDR1 MNHNS and CDR2 SASEGT come from the germline V gene. This CDR3 region has 12 residues. V shed 7 bases, J shed 11 bases, and the junction held 10 bases outside the gene matches. CDR3 sequence reads: CASNPGQLYAFF. The CDR3 region has the DNA TGTGCCAGCAATCCGGGACAGCTATATGCTTTCTTT.

This clonotype was found a few times. The rearrangement uses TRBV5-1 and TRBJ2-1; 8 bases line up with TRBD2. V was pared by 4 bases and J by 16 bases, with 13 bases of the junction left unmatched. The CDR3 contains 13 residues. In germline, CDR1 is SGHRS, CDR2 YFSETQ. DNA for the CDR3: TGCGCCAGCAGCCCCCCGGCGGGGGGAGAGGGCTTCTTC. It translates to CASSPPAGGEGFF. Full variable domain (remainder filled in from reference TRBV5-1 and TRBJ2-1): KAGVTQTPRYLIKTRGQQVTLSCSPISGHRSVSWYQQTPGQGLQFLFEYFSETQRNKGNFPGRFSGRQFSNSRSEMNVSTLELGDSALYLCASSPPAGGEGFFGPGTRLTVL.

J is TRBJ2-7 and V is TRBV9, with D tentatively TRBD1 (5 bases). CDR3 length equals 14 residues. V lost 0 bases and J 2 bases, leaving 9 bases between the germline ends. Germline CDR1 and CDR2: SGDLS and YYNGEE. In nucleotides, the CDR3 is TGTGCCAGCAGCGTAGGAACAGGAGCCTACGAGCAGTACTTC. Protein: CASSVGTGAYEQYF.

The chain has TRBV24-1 and TRBJ2-3; D is undetermined. CDR3 length equals 16 residues. The ends were cut back, 0 bases at V and 0 bases at J, with 9 bases in the middle. Germline V gives CDR1 KGHDR, CDR2 SFDVKD. CDR3 nucleotide sequence: TGTGCCACCAGTGATTTGCAATGGGGTAGCACAGATACGCAGTATTTT. This codes for CATSDLQWGSTDTQYF.

Note on this clonotype: At one end the junction does not follow the germline gene, possibly because of a read error. V usage is TRBV20-1 and J usage is TRBJ2-3, with D maybe TRBD2 (5 bases). Germline CDR1 and CDR2: DFQATT and SNEGSKA (reference sequence). This CDR3 has 16 amino acids. CDR3 region: CSTRDFRATSTDTQYF. The CDR3 DNA reads as TGCAGTACTAGAGATTTCCGGGCCACTAGCACAGATACGCAGTATTTT.

This clonotype was observed a few times. The chain joins TRBV19 to TRBJ1-1; D is uncertain. This CDR3 region has 14 residues. The V end was cut by 7 bases, the J end by 5 bases, with 17 bases between. Germline lookup yields CDR1 LNHDA and CDR2 SQIVND (reference sequence). The CDR3 is CASTEPSALTEAFF. CDR3 coding DNA: TGTGCCAGTACAGAACCCTCGGCACTGACTGAAGCTTTCTTT.

This clonotype was seen a few times. The chain has TRBV9 and TRBJ2-2; TRBD2 matches at 12 bases. Germline V lookup: CDR1 SGDLS, CDR2 YYNGEE. V lost 4 bases to trimming and J lost 0 bases; unmatched junction nucleotides: 10. The CDR3 runs 19 residues. Here the CDR3 DNA reads TGTGCCAGCAGCCCGCGGACTAGCGGGGCGATAACGAACACCGGGGAGCTGTTTTTT. It specifies CASSPRTSGAITNTGELFF.